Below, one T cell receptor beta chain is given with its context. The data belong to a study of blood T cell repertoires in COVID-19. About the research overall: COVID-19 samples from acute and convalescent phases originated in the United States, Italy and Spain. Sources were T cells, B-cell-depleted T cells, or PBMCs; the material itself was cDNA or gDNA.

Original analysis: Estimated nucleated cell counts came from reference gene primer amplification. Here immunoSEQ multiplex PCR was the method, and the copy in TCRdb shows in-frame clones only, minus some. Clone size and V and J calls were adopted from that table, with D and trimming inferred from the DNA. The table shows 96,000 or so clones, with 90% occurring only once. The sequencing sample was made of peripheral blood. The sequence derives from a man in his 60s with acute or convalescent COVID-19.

As DNA, the CDR3 is TGTGCCAGCAGCTCAACGCTCGGGGGTTACGAGCAGTACTTC. Translated, it gives CASSSTLGGYEQYF. V gene TRBV13 combines with J gene TRBJ2-7, with D perhaps TRBD2 (6 bases). Germline values: CDR1 PRHDT, CDR2 FYEKMQ (reference sequence). V lost 4 bases to trimming and J lost 4 bases, with 14 bases between them. The CDR3 runs 14 residues.